This T cell receptor (beta chain) emerged from a study of T cell responses to AZD1222 COVID-19 vaccine. Germline V gene lookup returns CDR1 MDHEN and CDR2 SYDVKM. J gave up 2 bases and V 3 bases, and 3 bases lay outside the gene matches. The CDR3 runs to 15 residues. In regard to this clone: The sample has other DNA sequences that encode this CDR3 too.

The protocol was immunoSEQ multiplex PCR, while the TCRdb copy is restricted to in-frame clones and leaves out a portion. The table lists about 120,000 clones, 75% to 95% of them singletons, with more than 3.5% in the top ten. This specimen was peripheral blood, taken 28 days after the second dose of the MenACWY control vaccine. This receptor was obtained from an adult who received the MenACWY meningococcal vaccine as a control. The J gene is TRBJ1-5, the V gene TRBV28; TRBD1 aligns across 8 bases. The DNA for the CDR3 is TGTGCCAGCAGTTTTCAGGGGGCCGGCAATCAGCCCCAGCATTTT. Translation gives CASSFQGAGNQPQHF.